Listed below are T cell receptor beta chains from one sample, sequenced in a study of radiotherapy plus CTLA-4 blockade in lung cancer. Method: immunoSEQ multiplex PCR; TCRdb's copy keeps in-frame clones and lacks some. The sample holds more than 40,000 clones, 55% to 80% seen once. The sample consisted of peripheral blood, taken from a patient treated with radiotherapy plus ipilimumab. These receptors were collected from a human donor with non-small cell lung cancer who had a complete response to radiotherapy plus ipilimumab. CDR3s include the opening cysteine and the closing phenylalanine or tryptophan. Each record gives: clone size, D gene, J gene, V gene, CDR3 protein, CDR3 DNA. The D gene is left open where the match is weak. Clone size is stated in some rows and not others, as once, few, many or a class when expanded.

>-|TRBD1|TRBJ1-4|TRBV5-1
CASSAGQATNEKLFF
TGCGCCAGCAGCGCGGGACAGGCAACTAATGAAAAACTGTTTTTT
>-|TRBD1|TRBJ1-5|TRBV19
CASSTSGQGVGNQPQHF
TGTGCCAGTAGTACCTCCGGACAGGGGGTGGGCAATCAGCCCCAGCATTTT
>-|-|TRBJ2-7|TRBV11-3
CASSSRVSHEQYF
TGTGCCAGCAGCTCCCGGGTTTCCCACGAGCAGTACTTC
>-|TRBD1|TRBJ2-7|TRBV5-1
CASSAWTGLSSYEQYF
TGCGCCAGCAGCGCATGGACAGGGCTTAGCTCCTACGAGCAGTACTTC
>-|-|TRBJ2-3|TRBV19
CASSIDRGTSTDTQYF
TGTGCCAGTAGTATAGATAGGGGAACCAGCACAGATACGCAGTATTTT
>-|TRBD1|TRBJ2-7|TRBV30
CAWSVTGTGDEQYF
TGTGCCTGGAGTGTCACCGGGACAGGGGACGAGCAGTACTTC
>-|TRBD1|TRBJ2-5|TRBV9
CASSKQGSQETQYF
TGTGCCAGCTCCAAACAGGGGAGCCAAGAGACCCAGTACTTC
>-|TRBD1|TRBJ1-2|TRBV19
CASRSGQGAGYTF
TGTGCCAGTAGGTCGGGGCAGGGGGCTGGCTACACCTTC
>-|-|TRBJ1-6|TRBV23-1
CASSPYFASRGNNSPLHF
TGCGCCAGCAGTCCCTACTTTGCGTCCAGAGGAAATAATTCACCCCTCCACTTT
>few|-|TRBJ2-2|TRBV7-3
CASSFSNTGELFF
TGTGCCAGCAGCTTCTCGAACACCGGGGAGCTGTTTTTT
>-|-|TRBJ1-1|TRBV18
CASSRNDGMNTEAFF
TGTGCCAGCTCACGCAACGACGGGATGAACACTGAAGCTTTCTTT
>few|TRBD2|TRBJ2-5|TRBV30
CAWSVLAGRRETQYF
TGTGCCTGGAGTGTCCTAGCGGGACGGCGAGAGACCCAGTACTTC
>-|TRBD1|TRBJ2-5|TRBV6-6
CASSYSGGGETQYF
TGTGCCAGCAGTTACTCAGGGGGCGGGGAGACCCAGTACTTC
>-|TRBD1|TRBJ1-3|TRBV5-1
CASSRDPGTGSDSGNTIYF
TGCGCCAGCAGCCGCGATCCCGGGACAGGATCAGACTCTGGAAACACCATATATTTT
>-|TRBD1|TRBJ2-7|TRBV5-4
CASSLVNRGLYEQYF
TGCGCCAGCAGCTTGGTTAACAGGGGTCTGTACGAGCAGTACTTC
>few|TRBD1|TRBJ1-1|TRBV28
CASSLPRGRGTEAFF
TGTGCCAGCAGTTTACCCAGGGGGCGTGGCACTGAAGCTTTCTTT
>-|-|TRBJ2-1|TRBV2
CASSVQNEQFF
TGTGCCAGCAGTGTACAGAATGAGCAGTTCTTC
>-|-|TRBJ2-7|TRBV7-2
CASSPGHSSYEQYF
TGTGCCAGCAGCCCGGGACATAGCTCCTACGAGCAGTACTTC
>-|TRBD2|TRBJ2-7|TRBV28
CASRLAGNYEQYF
TGTGCCAGCAGACTAGCGGGAAACTACGAGCAGTACTTC
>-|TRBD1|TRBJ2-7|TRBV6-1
CASGKTGGSYEQYF
TGTGCCAGCGGGAAGACAGGGGGGTCCTACGAGCAGTACTTC
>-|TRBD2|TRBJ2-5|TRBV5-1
CASSSGTSGETQYF
TGCGCCAGCAGCTCCGGGACTAGCGGGGAGACCCAGTACTTC
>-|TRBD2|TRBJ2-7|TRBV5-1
CASSFPGLANREQYF
TGCGCCAGCAGCTTCCCGGGACTAGCTAATCGCGAGCAGTACTTC
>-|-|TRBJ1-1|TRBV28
CASVQAPEAFF
TGTGCCAGTGTACAGGCCCCTGAAGCTTTCTTT
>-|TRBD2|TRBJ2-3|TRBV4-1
CASSRGTSGGATDTQYF
TGCGCCAGCAGCCGAGGGACTAGCGGGGGGGCCACAGATACGCAGTATTTT
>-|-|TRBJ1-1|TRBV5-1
CASSFGGGGGTEAFF
TGCGCCAGCAGCTTTGGGGGTGGGGGAGGCACTGAAGCTTTCTTT
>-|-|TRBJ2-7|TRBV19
CASSIVPSSYEQYF
TGTGCCAGTAGTATCGTCCCCAGCTCCTACGAGCAGTACTTC
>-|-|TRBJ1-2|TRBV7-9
CASRGQATNYGYTF
TGTGCCAGCAGGGGCCAGGCTACTAACTATGGCTACACCTTC
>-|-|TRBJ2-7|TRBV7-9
CASSLGQIYEQYF
TGTGCCAGCAGCTTAGGGCAGATCTACGAGCAGTACTTC
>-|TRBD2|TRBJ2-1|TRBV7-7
CASSPTSGEYNEQFF
TGTGCTAGCAGTCCAACTAGCGGAGAGTACAATGAGCAGTTCTTC
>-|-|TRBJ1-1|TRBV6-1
CASSERGIAFF
TGTGCCAGCAGTGAAAGGGGGATAGCTTTCTTT
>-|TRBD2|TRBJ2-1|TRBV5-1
CASSYRTSGRGSYNEQFF
TGCGCCAGCAGCTATCGGACTAGCGGGAGAGGGTCCTACAATGAGCAGTTCTTC
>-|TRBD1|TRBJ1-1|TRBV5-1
CASSLERGRGAFF
TGCGCCAGCAGCTTGGAGAGGGGGCGCGGAGCTTTCTTT
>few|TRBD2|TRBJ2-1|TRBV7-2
CASSSHLARLAGGEQFF
TGTGCCAGCAGCTCCCACCTCGCTAGGCTAGCGGGCGGTGAGCAGTTCTTC
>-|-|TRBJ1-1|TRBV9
CASSVIGEGRGRAFF
TGTGCCAGCAGCGTAATTGGAGAAGGGAGGGGTAGAGCTTTCTTT
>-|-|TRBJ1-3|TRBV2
CASSEAGRGRNTIYF
TGTGCCAGCAGTGAAGCTGGCCGGGGTCGAAACACCATATATTTT
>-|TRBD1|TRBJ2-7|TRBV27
CASSPWGGTGSYEQYF
TGTGCCAGCAGTCCATGGGGGGGGACAGGGTCCTACGAGCAGTACTTC
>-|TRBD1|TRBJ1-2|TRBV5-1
CASRPEQGFGYTF
TGCGCCAGCCGCCCGGAACAGGGGTTTGGCTACACCTTC
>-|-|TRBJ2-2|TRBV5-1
CASSLGLARTGELFF
TGCGCCAGCAGCCTCGGCCTAGCGCGCACCGGGGAGCTGTTTTTT
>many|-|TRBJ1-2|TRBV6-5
CASSSSGTNYGYTF
TGTGCCAGCAGTTCCTCCGGGACAAACTATGGCTACACCTTC
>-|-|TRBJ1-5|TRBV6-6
CASTTASGQPQHF
TGTGCCAGCACAACAGCCTCGGGGCAGCCCCAGCATTTT
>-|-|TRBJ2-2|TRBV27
CASSRLNTGELFF
TGTGCCAGCTCCCGGTTGAACACCGGGGAGCTGTTTTTT
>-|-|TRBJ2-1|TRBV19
CASSKRGSANNEQFF
TGTGCCAGTAGTAAAAGAGGTAGTGCTAACAATGAGCAGTTCTTC
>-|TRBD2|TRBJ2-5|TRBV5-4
CASTRGPSGREETQYF
TGTGCCAGCACCAGGGGGCCTAGCGGGAGGGAAGAGACCCAGTACTTC
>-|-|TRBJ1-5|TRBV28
CASSWISGGHSNQPQHF
TGTGCCAGCAGTTGGATTAGCGGGGGGCATAGCAATCAGCCCCAGCATTTT
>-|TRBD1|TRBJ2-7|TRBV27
CASSPGTAIFYEQYF
TGTGCCAGCAGCCCGGGGACAGCTATTTTCTACGAGCAGTACTTC
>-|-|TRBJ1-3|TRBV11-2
CASSQIGTRLSGNTIYF
TGTGCCAGCAGCCAAATCGGAACGAGACTCTCTGGAAACACCATATATTTT
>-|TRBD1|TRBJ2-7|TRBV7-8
CASSPYRDRRLGEQYF
TGTGCCAGCAGCCCTTACCGGGACAGAAGGCTGGGGGAGCAGTACTTC
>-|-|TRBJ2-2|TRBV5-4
CAASRARVHANTGELFF
TGTGCCGCCAGCAGGGCCAGGGTGCACGCGAACACCGGGGAGCTGTTTTTT
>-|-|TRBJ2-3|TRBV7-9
CASSLASTDTQYF
TGTGCCAGCAGCTTGGCTAGCACAGATACGCAGTATTTT
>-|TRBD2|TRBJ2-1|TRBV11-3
CASSPGPGLAGYNEQFF
TGTGCCAGCAGCCCGGGGCCGGGACTAGCGGGTTACAATGAGCAGTTCTTC
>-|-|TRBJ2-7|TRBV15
CATSREASSYEQYF
TGTGCCACCAGCAGAGAGGCATCGTCCTACGAGCAGTACTTC
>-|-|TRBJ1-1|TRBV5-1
CASSSGGQVNTEAFF
TGCGCCAGCAGCTCGGGGGGGCAGGTGAACACTGAAGCTTTCTTT
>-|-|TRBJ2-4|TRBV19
CASSMIPGLVEGTKNIQYF
TGTGCCAGTAGTATGATTCCAGGCTTGGTAGAGGGAACCAAAAACATTCAGTACTTC
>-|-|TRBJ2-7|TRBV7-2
CASSLHQREQYF
TGTGCCAGCAGCCTCCATCAGAGGGAGCAGTACTTC
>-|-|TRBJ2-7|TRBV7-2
CASSVDSRLPEQYF
TGTGCCAGCAGCGTGGACAGTAGACTTCCTGAGCAGTACTTC
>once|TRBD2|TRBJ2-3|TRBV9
CASSVGASGRTDTQYF
TGTGCCAGCAGCGTAGGGGCTAGCGGGCGCACAGATACGCAGTATTTT
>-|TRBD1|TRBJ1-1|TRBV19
CASNSPGGRNTEAFF
TGTGCCAGTAACTCCCCAGGGGGGAGGAACACTGAAGCTTTCTTT
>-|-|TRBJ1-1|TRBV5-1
CASSLGASTEAFF
TGCGCCAGCAGCTTAGGGGCCAGCACTGAAGCTTTCTTT
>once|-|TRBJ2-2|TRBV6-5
CASSYTRFTGELFF
TGTGCCAGCAGTTACACCAGGTTCACCGGGGAGCTGTTTTTT
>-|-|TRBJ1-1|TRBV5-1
CASSEMTKNTEAFF
TGCGCCAGCAGCGAAATGACTAAGAACACTGAAGCTTTCTTT